Each of the 28 T cell receptor beta chains below was sequenced from the same sample in a study of shared clonotypes between healthy human individuals. Naive CD8 cells, CD45RO-negative and positively selected for CCR7, excluded terminally differentiated effector memory CD45RA+ cells. Using immunoSEQ multiplex PCR, the repertoire was profiled, and TCRdb retains in-frame clones only, with some absent. Among about 2 million clones listed, around 96% were seen once. The material sequenced was naive CD8+ T cells sorted from blood. The receptors stem from a man aged 18 to 30 in good health.

The V call is TRBV9, the J call TRBJ2-3, with D maybe TRBD2 (6 bases). The CDR3 is 16 amino acids. CDR1 and CDR2 (germline): SGDLS, YYNGEE. The V and J ends lost 4 bases and 3 bases respectively, with 18 bases between them. CDR3 sequence: CASSPSGGMSTDTQYF. For the CDR3, the DNA is TGTGCCAGCAGCCCCTCGGGCGGGATGTCGACAGATACGCAGTATTTT.

The chain links TRBV5-4 to TRBJ2-7; D unresolved. Deletions cut 4 bases from V and 3 bases from J, with 11 bases between. The CDR3 consists of 13 residues. Germline-derived CDR1 and CDR2 are SGHNT and YYREEE (reference sequence). CDR3 amino acids: CASSADGGYEQYF. As DNA, the CDR3 is TGTGCCAGCAGCGCGGACGGTGGCTACGAGCAGTACTTC.

This chain connects TRBV13 to TRBJ2-7; D is possibly TRBD1 (6 bases). Germline CDR1 and CDR2: PRHDT and FYEKMQ (reference sequence). V was clipped by 3 bases and J by 0 bases, with 24 bases between them. The CDR3 has 19 residues. CDR3 in amino acids: CASSLVTMNGQYSSYEQYF. The CDR3 DNA is TGTGCCAGCAGCTTGGTAACGATGAATGGACAGTATAGCTCCTACGAGCAGTACTTC. Variable domain in full (rest from reference TRBV13 and TRBJ2-7): AAGVIQSPRHLIKEKRETATLKCYPIPRHDTVYWYQQGPGQDPQFLISFYEKMQSDKGSIPDRFSAQQFSDYHSELNMSSLELGDSALYFCASSLVTMNGQYSSYEQYFGPGTRLTVT.

The gene calls are TRBV2 and TRBJ1-5; 7 nucleotides align to TRBD1. The CDR3 spans 15 residues. The germline CDR1 and CDR2 sequences are SNHLY and FYNNEI. V lost 3 bases and J lost 3; bases outside the gene matches: 5. The CDR3 nucleotides read TGTGCCAGCAGTGAGACAGGGTTTGACAATCAGCCCCAGCATTTT. Protein: CASSETGFDNQPQHF.

The chain combines TRBV25-1 with TRBJ1-2; D may be TRBD1 (5 bases). The V end lost 2 bases, the J end lost 4 bases, and 17 bases lay between the germline ends. Germline V gene lookup returns CDR1 MGHDK and CDR2 SYGVNS. CDR3 length equals 16 residues. The CDR3 nucleotides are TGTGCCAGCAGTGAACGGCCCGAGGACACGTTCTATGGCTACACCTTC. Translation gives CASSERPEDTFYGYTF.

Only one count was recorded for this clone. This chain connects TRBV6-6 to TRBJ2-1; TRBD2 aligns across 11 bases. The CDR3 extends over 15 amino acids. CDR1 and CDR2 (germline): MNHNY, SVGAGI (reference sequence). Trimming removed 5 bases from V and 7 bases from J; junction bases left unmatched: 7. CDR3 region: CASSAWTSGRNEQFF. CDR3 sequence (DNA): TGTGCCAGCAGTGCCTGGACTAGCGGGCGTAATGAGCAGTTCTTC.

This clone was counted a few times. The chain links TRBV10-2 to TRBJ1-2, with a weak D call TRBD1 (5 bases). The germline V gene has CDR1 WSHSY and CDR2 SAAADI. The CDR3 loop spans 11 amino acids. The V end was cut by 7 bases, the J end by 8 bases, with 11 bases between. The CDR3 sequence: CASTEGKGYTF. CDR3 sequence (DNA): TGCGCCAGCACAGAGGGGAAGGGCTACACCTTC.

The V call is TRBV4-1, the J call TRBJ2-7; D is unclear. Germline V CDR1 and CDR2: MGHRA, YSYEKL. CDR3 size: 13 residues. The V gene lost 0 bases and the J gene lost 4 bases, with 7 bases spanning the gap. The CDR3 DNA reads as TGCGCCAGCAGCCAAGAACCATTATACGAGCAGTACTTC. As protein: CASSQEPLYEQYF.

The chain's CDR3 is CAISEATGVGSYNSPLHF. The DNA for the CDR3 is TGTGCCATCAGTGAGGCGACAGGGGTCGGCTCCTATAATTCACCCCTCCACTTT. This chain links TRBV10-3 with TRBJ1-6; 8 bases align to TRBD1. The CDR3 is 18 residues long. Germline CDR1 and CDR2: ENHRY and SYGVKD. With V trimmed by 2 bases and J by 0 bases, 6 bases remained unmatched.

About this clone: Different DNA sequences within this sample yield the same CDR3. The chain has TRBV5-6 and TRBJ2-7; D possibly uses TRBD1 or TRBD2 (5 bases each). CDR1 SGHDT and CDR2 YYEEEE come from the germline V gene. The CDR3 loop spans 14 amino acids. Trimming removed 4 bases from V and 4 bases from J, with 15 bases in between. The CDR3 loop reads CASSLGATEYEQYF. CDR3 bases: TGTGCCAGCAGCCTGGGAGCGACAGAATACGAGCAGTACTTC.

J is TRBJ2-5 and V is TRBV6-6; TRBD1 aligns across 8 bases. V lost 4 bases to trimming and J lost 4 bases; unmatched junction nucleotides: 8. The CDR3 has 15 amino acids. Germline lookup yields CDR1 MNHNY and CDR2 SVGAGI (reference sequence). DNA of the CDR3: TGTGCCAGCAGTTCAATCCAGGGGGCACGAGAGACCCAGTACTTC. This sequence encodes CASSSIQGARETQYF.

This clone was seen a handful of times. The same CDR3 can be traced to other DNA sequences in this sample. The V gene is TRBV27, the J gene TRBJ2-7, with 10 bases that match TRBD1. Losses at the gene ends were 0 bases for V and 3 bases for J; bases not matched to a gene: 2. This CDR3 comprises 15 residues. Germline CDR1 reads MNHEY; CDR2 reads SMNVEV (reference sequence). As DNA, the CDR3 is TGTGCCAGCAGTTTATCAGGGACAGGGGACTACGAGCAGTACTTC. Protein sequence: CASSLSGTGDYEQYF.

V usage is TRBV4-2 and J usage is TRBJ2-1, with 7 bases fitting TRBD2. This CDR3 is 16 amino acids long. Germline V gene lookup returns CDR1 LGHNA and CDR2 YNFKEQ. Trimming took 2 bases from V and 10 from J; bases not matched to a gene: 14. The CDR3 nucleotides read TGTGCCAGCAGCCAATTAGGACTAGACGGGGGAAACGAGCAGTTCTTC. Amino acid sequence: CASSQLGLDGGNEQFF.

The J gene is TRBJ2-7, the V gene TRBV27, with 12 bases fitting TRBD1. The CDR3 spans 16 residues. V lost 0 bases to trimming and J lost 5 bases; unmatched junction nucleotides: 5. The germline V gene encodes CDR1 MNHEY and CDR2 SMNVEV (reference sequence). This CDR3 reads CASSLSMGTGGDEQYF. In DNA form, the CDR3 reads TGTGCCAGCAGTTTATCAATGGGGACAGGGGGCGACGAGCAGTACTTC.

The chain carries TRBV7-6 and TRBJ2-2; D gene unclear. Trimming pared 0 bases from V and 6 bases from J, leaving 8 bases between. Looked up from germline, CDR1 is SGHVS and CDR2 is FNYEAQ. The CDR3 loop spans 14 amino acids. CDR3 nucleotide sequence: TGTGCCAGCAGCTTAGCGGGTGGGTCCGGGGAGCTGTTTTTT. The encoded protein is CASSLAGGSGELFF.

The CDR3 spells CASSQGWMDSNSPLHF. The CDR3 region has the DNA TGCGCCAGCAGCCAAGGATGGATGGACAGCAATTCACCCCTCCACTTT. This rearrangement joins TRBV4-3 to TRBJ1-6, with TRBD1 as a possible D gene (6 bases). This CDR3 is 16 amino acids long. Per germline, CDR1 LGHNA and CDR2 YSLEER. Between the trimmed V and J ends, which lost 1 base and 7 bases, there was a span of 14 bases.

This clone appeared a single time. J is TRBJ2-3 and V is TRBV28, with 10 bases aligning to TRBD2. The CDR3 runs 18 residues. Germline values: CDR1 MDHEN, CDR2 SYDVKM. The trim removed 5 bases at V and 5 bases at J, leaving 16 bases unmatched. The DNA for the CDR3 is TGTGCCAGCAGTCCGCGGAAGCAGGGACTAGCGAAGAAAGATACGCAGTATTTT. Translated, it gives CASSPRKQGLAKKDTQYF.

The genes are TRBV6-5 and TRBJ2-1; 14 nucleotides match TRBD2. The V gene end was trimmed by 4 bases and the J gene end by 7 bases; junction bases not matched to a gene: 6. This CDR3 region has 16 residues. CDR1 and CDR2 from the germline V gene are MNHEY and SVGAGI. The CDR3 bases are TGTGCCAGCAGTTCATCGGGACTAGCGGGAGTGAATGAGCAGTTCTTC. Translating it yields CASSSSGLAGVNEQFF.

Worth noting for this clone: One end of the junction is discordant with germline, which a read error may explain. V gene TRBV6-1 combines with J gene TRBJ2-1; D not certain. Germline CDR1 is MNHNS and CDR2 is SASEGT. The CDR3 has 15 residues. The CDR3: CASSTSSVPYDEQFF. CDR3 bases: TGTGCCAGCAGCACAAGCTCCGTGCCCTACGATGAGCAGTTCTTC.

With respect to this clone: The sample has other DNA sequences that encode this CDR3 too. The V gene is TRBV29-1, the J gene TRBJ2-2; D is uncertain. Per germline, CDR1 SQVTM and CDR2 ANQGSEA. The germline V and J ends were trimmed by 6 bases and 2 bases, with 10 bases remaining between them. The CDR3 has 13 amino acids. The CDR3 DNA follows: TGCAGCGTGCCCGGGCCCAACACCGGGGAGCTGTTTTTT. This encodes CSVPGPNTGELFF.

CDR3 in amino acids: CASSSFGSNEKLFF. CDR3 DNA: TGCGCCAGCAGCTCTTTCGGGAGTAATGAAAAACTGTTTTTT. V usage is TRBV5-1 and J usage is TRBJ1-4; D not resolved. Deletions cut 3 bases from V and 4 bases from J, with 10 bases between. The CDR3 has 14 residues. The germline CDR1 and CDR2 sequences are SGHRS and YFSETQ.

In the case of this clone: Other DNA sequences in the sample encode the same CDR3. The CDR3 sequence is CASSLGQGIYEQYF. CDR3 sequence (DNA): TGTGCCAGCAGCTTGGGACAGGGTATCTACGAGCAGTACTTC. The chain recombines TRBV11-2 with TRBJ2-7; 9 bases match TRBD1. The CDR3 extends over 14 amino acids. The V segment lost 3 bases and the J segment 3 bases; nucleotides outside the gene matches: 3. Germline V lookup: CDR1 SGHAT, CDR2 FQNNGV. Supplemented by reference TRBV11-2 and TRBJ2-7, the full variable domain reads EAGVAQSPRYKIIEKRQSVAFWCNPISGHATLYWYQQILGQGPKLLIQFQNNGVVDDSQLPKDRFSAERLKGVDSTLKIQPAKLEDSAVYLCASSLGQGIYEQYFGPGTRLTVT.

Points on this clone: Other DNA sequences from this sample encode an identical CDR3 as well. The rearrangement joins TRBV27 to TRBJ1-5, with a tentative D call TRBD1 (5 bases). The V end lost 5 bases, the J end lost 0 bases, and 8 bases lay between the germline ends. The CDR3 consists of 14 residues. The germline V gene encodes CDR1 MNHEY and CDR2 SMNVEV (reference sequence). The CDR3 DNA reads as TGTGCCAGCAGTCCAAGGGGTAGCAATCAGCCCCAGCATTTT. It specifies CASSPRGSNQPQHF.

The rearrangement joins TRBV6-5 to TRBJ1-2; no clear D. V lost 0 bases and J 1 base, leaving 6 bases between the germline ends. This CDR3 is built from 14 residues. CDR1 is MNHEY and CDR2 is SVGAGI in the germline V gene. This CDR3 is CASSYSDFNYGYTF. In DNA form, the CDR3 reads TGTGCCAGCAGTTACTCAGACTTTAACTATGGCTACACCTTC.

V gene TRBV9 combines with J gene TRBJ2-2; weak D call: TRBD2 (7 bases). The CDR3 consists of 14 residues. V gave up 6 bases and J gave up 3 bases, with 12 bases separating them. The germline V gene encodes CDR1 SGDLS and CDR2 YYNGEE. The CDR3 DNA reads as TGTGCCAGCACCGGGGGGCTGTACACCGGGGAGCTGTTTTTT. Encoded protein: CASTGGLYTGELFF.

This clone appeared a single time. J is TRBJ2-7 and V is TRBV11-2; D is perhaps TRBD1 or TRBD2 (5 bases each). V lost 1 base and J lost 7, with 14 bases in between. The CDR3 is 14 residues long. Germline CDR1 is SGHAT and CDR2 is FQNNGV. The CDR3 DNA reads as TGTGCCAGCAGCTTAGCCGGTCAGGGAGATGAGCAGTACTTC. It codes for CASSLAGQGDEQYF.

The rearrangement joins TRBV7-2 to TRBJ2-7; D is ambiguous. V was pared by 1 base and J by 3 bases, with 13 bases between. The length of the CDR3 is 15 residues. CDR1 and CDR2 from the germline V gene are SGHTA and FQGNSA. For the CDR3, the DNA is TGTGCCAGCAGCTTAGGCTTAGGGAAGGACTACGAGCAGTACTTC. Translating it yields CASSLGLGKDYEQYF. The entire variable domain, with the rest obtained from reference TRBV7-2 and TRBJ2-7, is as follows: GAGVSQSPSNKVTEKGKDVELRCDPISGHTALYWYRQSLGQGLEFLIYFQGNSAPDKSGLPSDRFSAERTGGSVSTLTIQRTQQEDSAVYLCASSLGLGKDYEQYFGPGTRLTVT.

The CDR3 reads CASRGRPSSYNEQFF. The CDR3 DNA reads as TGTGCCAGCAGGGGGAGACCCAGCTCCTACAATGAGCAGTTCTTC. The chain recombines TRBV28 with TRBJ2-1; D perhaps matches TRBD2 (5 bases). The CDR3 spans 15 residues. Germline CDR1 MDHEN, CDR2 SYDVKM. Trimming left V 6 bases short and J 0 bases short, with 12 bases between.